One and the same sample provided the 31 T cell receptor beta chains below, sequenced in a study of blood T cell repertoires in COVID-19. Profiled with immunoSEQ multiplex PCR; TCRdb holds only in-frame clones, not every one. Of under 150,000 clones in the sample, approximately 87% were seen once. Sequencing was carried out using peripheral blood. The origin of the receptors is a man in his fifties with active COVID-19.

CDR3 protein: CASSEFRDKNIQYF. The DNA for the CDR3 is TGTGCCAGCAGTGAATTTAGAGACAAAAACATTCAGTACTTC. This rearrangement joins TRBV6-4 to TRBJ2-4; no clear D. There are 14 residues in the CDR3. Germline lookup yields CDR1 MRHNA and CDR2 SNTAGT. Trimming stripped 3 bases from V and 3 bases from J, with 9 bases between.

V and J are TRBV5-1 and TRBJ1-5, with 8 nucleotides matching TRBD1. Germline V gene data show CDR1 as SGHRS and CDR2 as YFSETQ. This CDR3 has 15 residues. V shed 0 bases, J shed 6 bases, and the junction held 5 bases outside the gene matches. This CDR3 is CASSLGPGGGQPQHF. CDR3 DNA: TGCGCCAGCAGCTTGGGGCCAGGGGGCGGTCAGCCCCAGCATTTT.

V and J are TRBV7-2 and TRBJ2-2, with D unresolved. The CDR3 sequence is 14 residues long. Germline V gives CDR1 SGHTA, CDR2 FQGNSA. Trimming left V 5 bases short and J 3 bases short, with 10 bases between. The CDR3 coding sequence is TGTGCCAGCAGCCCATCTCGAGACACCGGGGAGCTGTTTTTT. Its protein is CASSPSRDTGELFF.

CDR3 sequence: CASSLVGGPNTGELFF. CDR3 in DNA: TGCGCCAGCAGCCTAGTCGGGGGGCCGAACACCGGGGAGCTGTTTTTT. This chain connects TRBV4-1 to TRBJ2-2, with D perhaps matching TRBD2 (7 bases). Germline CDR1 reads MGHRA; CDR2 reads YSYEKL. Between the trimmed V and J ends, which lost 4 bases and 0 bases, there was a span of 12 bases. This CDR3 spans 16 amino acids.

The V gene is TRBV2, the J gene TRBJ2-3; 11 nucleotides agree with TRBD2. The CDR3 totals 16 residues. The V gene end was trimmed by 4 bases and the J gene end by 6 bases; junction bases not matched to a gene: 9. Germline CDR1 reads SNHLY; CDR2 reads FYNNEI. For the CDR3, the DNA is TGTGCCAGCAGTGCGCTAGCGGGGGGTTCCCTGGATACGCAGTATTTT. Protein: CASSALAGGSLDTQYF.

The genes are TRBV25-1 and TRBJ2-1; TRBD2 matches at 8 bases. Germline CDR1 MGHDK, CDR2 SYGVNS. This CDR3 spans 16 amino acids. Germline trimming cut 3 bases from V and 12 bases from J; bases unmatched to any gene: 16. CDR3 nucleotides: TGTGCCAGCAGTGATACGGCGGGGGGACCCCCACGATGGCAGTTCTTC. Protein: CASSDTAGGPPRWQFF.

The genes are TRBV2 and TRBJ1-5; possibly TRBD1 for D (5 bases). The CDR3 consists of 14 residues. Germline CDR1 and CDR2: SNHLY and FYNNEI. The V end was cut by 3 bases, the J end by 6 bases, with 12 bases between. CDR3 protein: CASSDGGLGQPQHF. The CDR3 DNA is TGTGCCAGCAGTGATGGGGGGTTGGGTCAGCCCCAGCATTTT.

The CDR3, as DNA: TGTGCCAGCAGCCAAATGGACAGGGACCTACGAGTGGCTTTCTTT. Amino acids: CASSQMDRDLRVAFF. The genes are TRBV4-2 and TRBJ1-1, with 8 bases identical to TRBD1. The ends lost 2 bases at V and 11 bases at J; junction bases unmatched: 13. There are 15 residues in the CDR3. Per the germline V gene, CDR1 is LGHNA and CDR2 is YNFKEQ.

The chain recombines TRBV7-2 with TRBJ1-5; no clear D. The CDR3 covers 14 residues. Germline V gene lookup returns CDR1 SGHTA and CDR2 FQGNSA. The V and J ends lost 0 bases and 3 bases respectively, with 6 bases between them. CDR3 protein: CASSLARYNQPQHF. CDR3 bases: TGTGCCAGCAGCTTAGCCAGGTACAATCAGCCCCAGCATTTT.

This clone was seen only once. The rearrangement links TRBV6-2 or TRBV6-3 to TRBJ2-4; 9 bases are shared with TRBD1. The germline V gene has CDR1 MNHEY and CDR2 SVGEGT. J lost 9 bases, V lost 4 bases, and 10 bases had no gene match. The CDR3 loop spans 15 amino acids. The CDR3 sequence: CASSSAGQGIRIQYF. CDR3 bases: TGTGCCAGCAGTTCCGCCGGACAGGGGATACGCATTCAGTACTTC.

V is TRBV7-2 and J is TRBJ2-1; D is perhaps TRBD2 (6 bases). This CDR3 comprises 15 residues. Germline CDR1 is SGHTA and CDR2 is FQGNSA. The V gene lost 2 bases and the J gene lost 15 bases, with 23 bases spanning the gap. CDR3 sequence (DNA): TGTGCCAGCAGCTTATCCCGGGGGTCGGGCCGGGAGTGGTTCTTC. Its translation is CASSLSRGSGREWFF.

CDR3 nucleotides: TGTGCCATCAGTGGCGGGGGGGCCGACGAGCAGTACTTC. Its protein is CAISGGGADEQYF. This chain connects TRBV10-3 to TRBJ2-7; TRBD2 agrees at 9 bases. CDR3 length: 13 amino acids. The germline CDR1 and CDR2 sequences are ENHRY and SYGVKD. V shed 4 bases and J 5 bases; nucleotides not matched to a gene: 3.

J is TRBJ1-2 and V is TRBV2, with D possibly matching TRBD1 (6 bases). Germline loops: CDR1 SNHLY, CDR2 FYNNEI. V was cut by 6 bases and J by 6 bases, with 20 bases left in between. This CDR3 has 15 residues. DNA of the CDR3: TGTGCCAGCAGCGTCATGGGGGGGGCATTGGATGGCTACACCTTC. Translated: CASSVMGGALDGYTF.

V gene TRBV5-6 combines with J gene TRBJ1-6, with a weak D call TRBD1 (5 bases). Trimming took 5 bases from V and 10 from J, leaving 13 bases between them. CDR1 and CDR2 from the germline V gene are SGHDT and YYEEEE. The CDR3 spans 13 residues. CDR3: CASRGLRGSPLHF. The CDR3 region has the DNA TGTGCCAGCAGGGGGCTACGGGGGTCACCCCTCCACTTT.

The V and J genes are TRBV24-1 and TRBJ2-3; 7 nucleotides agree with TRBD1. V was pared by 3 bases and J by 4 bases, with 3 bases of the junction left unmatched. Per germline, CDR1 KGHDR and CDR2 SFDVKD. The CDR3 covers 14 residues. CDR3 loop: CATSDKGAPDTQYF. The CDR3 DNA follows: TGTGCCACCAGTGATAAGGGGGCTCCAGATACGCAGTATTTT.

The J gene is TRBJ1-1, the V gene TRBV30; tentatively, D is TRBD1 (6 bases). The CDR3 spans 14 residues. V lost 0 bases and J 5 bases, leaving 13 bases between the germline ends. Per germline, CDR1 GTSNPN and CDR2 SVGIG (reference sequence). This CDR3 is CAWSVRGGRTEAFF. In DNA, the CDR3 is TGTGCCTGGAGTGTACGCGGGGGGCGGACTGAAGCTTTCTTT.

The rearrangement joins TRBV3-1 (or the pseudogene TRBV3-2) to TRBJ1-3; tentative D call: TRBD1 (5 bases). Per the germline V gene, CDR1 is LGHDT and CDR2 is YNNKEL (reference sequence). Trimming took 4 bases from V and 2 from J, leaving 18 bases between them. The CDR3 consists of 17 residues. The CDR3 loop is CASSRGLGARAGNTIYF. Here the CDR3 DNA reads TGTGCCAGCAGCCGGGGACTTGGGGCCCGAGCTGGAAACACCATATATTTT.

The chain couples TRBV7-2 to TRBJ1-2, with TRBD1 identical over 8 bases. The length of the CDR3 is 14 residues. V lost 0 bases and J lost 4; bases outside the gene matches: 1. CDR1 and CDR2 (germline): SGHTA, FQGNSA. The CDR3 loop is CASSLAGTGYGYTF. The CDR3, as DNA: TGTGCCAGCAGCTTAGCGGGGACAGGCTATGGCTACACCTTC.

The chain links TRBV5-1 to TRBJ2-2; 12 nucleotides agree with TRBD1. The CDR3 is made up of 16 amino acids. V shed 6 bases, J shed 6 bases, and the junction held 9 bases outside the gene matches. Germline V gene lookup returns CDR1 SGHRS and CDR2 YFSETQ. For the CDR3, the DNA is TGCGCCAGCACCCAGCCGGGACAGGGGGCCGCCGGGGAGCTGTTTTTT. Residues: CASTQPGQGAAGELFF.

The V call is TRBV6-5, the J call TRBJ2-7, with 9 bases lining up with TRBD1. This CDR3 has 14 amino acids. Trimming cost V 2 bases and J 3 bases; bases outside gene matches: 2. Germline values: CDR1 MNHEY, CDR2 SVGAGI. This CDR3 is CASSYGTGNYEQYF. For the CDR3, the DNA is TGTGCCAGCAGTTACGGGACAGGGAACTACGAGCAGTACTTC.

J is TRBJ2-7 and V is TRBV27, with no clear D. Germline-derived CDR1 and CDR2 are MNHEY and SMNVEV (reference sequence). V lost 3 bases and J lost 0, with 9 bases in between. The CDR3 is made up of 14 amino acids. CDR3 sequence reads: CASSLGRRSYEQYF. CDR3 in DNA: TGTGCCAGCAGTTTGGGCAGACGCTCCTACGAGCAGTACTTC.

This chain uses TRBV29-1 with TRBJ2-5; 8 bases map to TRBD2. V trimming: 6 bases; J trimming: 2 bases; junction bases outside the gene matches: 2. Germline assignment: CDR1 SQVTM and CDR2 ANQGSEA. This CDR3 spans 12 amino acids. The CDR3 loop reads CSVTSGQETQYF. The CDR3 bases are TGCAGCGTCACTAGCGGACAAGAGACCCAGTACTTC.

V and J are TRBV20-1 and TRBJ2-3, with 9 bases that match TRBD2. Trimming at V came to 3 bases and at J to 0 bases, leaving 16 bases not matched to a gene. This CDR3 is built from 19 residues. CDR1 and CDR2 from the germline V gene are DFQATT and SNEGSKA (reference sequence). The CDR3 bases are TGCAGTGCTAGTTTGTCACTGAAGGGCGGGGGGGCAAGCACAGATACGCAGTATTTT. Protein product: CSASLSLKGGGASTDTQYF.

Judged by abundance, this clone is medium-sized. The gene calls are TRBV7-9 and TRBJ1-5, with 7 bases fitting TRBD1. Germline CDR1 SEHNR, CDR2 FQNEAQ (reference sequence). V trimming: 5 bases; J trimming: 5 bases; junction bases outside the gene matches: 9. CDR3 length: 15 amino acids. The CDR3 loop is CASSPGGRSYQPQHF. In DNA, the CDR3 is TGTGCCAGCAGCCCAGGGGGACGAAGCTATCAGCCCCAGCATTTT.

The rearrangement links TRBV6-5 to TRBJ1-6, with D possibly being TRBD1 (6 bases). Germline V lookup: CDR1 MNHEY, CDR2 SVGAGI. The CDR3 has 14 amino acids. V gave up 6 bases and J gave up 7 bases, with 13 bases separating them. The CDR3 is CASRETGENSPLHF. The CDR3 bases are TGTGCCAGCAGGGAGACAGGAGAGAATTCACCCCTCCACTTT.

The chain employs TRBV4-1 and TRBJ1-5, with D uncertain. The CDR3 has 13 amino acids. V lost 0 bases, J lost 4 bases, and 4 bases lay in between. Germline CDR1 MGHRA, CDR2 YSYEKL. The DNA for the CDR3 is TGCGCCAGCAGCCAAGATCGGAATCAGCCCCAGCATTTT. Translation: CASSQDRNQPQHF.

The chain uses TRBV5-4 and TRBJ2-1; 8 bases align to TRBD1. V trimming: 4 bases; J trimming: 9 bases; junction bases outside the gene matches: 12. The germline V gene has CDR1 SGHNT and CDR2 YYREEE (reference sequence). The CDR3 spans 15 residues. CDR3 loop: CASSEEAGGRSEQFF. The CDR3 DNA reads as TGTGCCAGCAGCGAAGAGGCAGGGGGCCGAAGTGAGCAGTTCTTC.

This chain joins TRBV24-1 and TRBJ2-3, with TRBD2 matching over 7 bases. CDR1 and CDR2 (germline): KGHDR, SFDVKD. The V segment lost 5 bases and the J segment 6 bases; nucleotides outside the gene matches: 10. The CDR3 covers 15 residues. The CDR3 protein is CATSASGVAGDTQYF. DNA of the CDR3: TGTGCCACCAGTGCCAGCGGGGTCGCAGGGGATACGCAGTATTTT.

The J gene is TRBJ2-1, the V gene TRBV5-1; TRBD2 aligns across 8 bases. CDR1 and CDR2 (germline): SGHRS, YFSETQ. The CDR3 has 16 amino acids. After removal of 3 bases from V and 9 bases from J, the junction contained 14 bases not matched to a gene. CDR3 amino acids: CASSSAGTSIAGEQFF. CDR3 sequence (DNA): TGCGCCAGCAGCTCGGCCGGGACTAGTATAGCCGGTGAGCAGTTCTTC.

This clone was counted a single time. V usage is TRBV5-6 and J usage is TRBJ2-3, with 8 bases aligning to TRBD1. The CDR3 extends over 15 amino acids. Germline V CDR1 and CDR2: SGHDT, YYEEEE. J was trimmed by 2 bases and V by 2 bases; bases with no gene match: 4. In DNA, the CDR3 is TGTGCCAGCAGCTTAGGACAGGGATCCACAGATACGCAGTATTTT. The encoded protein is CASSLGQGSTDTQYF.

The gene calls are TRBV12-3 or TRBV12-4 and TRBJ1-2, with 9 bases matching TRBD1. This CDR3 contains 13 residues. V lost 7 bases, J lost 7 bases, and 7 bases stayed unmatched. CDR3 region: CASTSQGAGGYTF. The CDR3 DNA sequence: TGTGCCAGCACCTCACAGGGGGCCGGTGGCTACACCTTC.